This T cell receptor beta chain emerged from a study of cytomegalovirus exposure and HLA in healthy donors. As concerns this clone: Its antigen is currently unknown.

Germline CDR1 is MNHEY and CDR2 is SMNVEV (reference sequence). V shed 5 bases, J shed 2 bases, and the junction held 14 bases outside the gene matches. The CDR3 sequence is 18 residues long. The PCR contained 60 Vbeta and 13 Jbeta primers. The data were produced by immunoSEQ multiplex PCR, yet TCRdb's version contains in-frame clones alone and is incomplete. The data show about 200,000 clones, roughly four fifths seen once. Study observations and caveats: According to reports, the classifier identified cytomegalovirus status with high specificity and sensitivity. Investigators reported around 150 TCR beta chains as tied to cytomegalovirus.

The V call is TRBV27, the J call TRBJ1-3, with 8 bases fitting TRBD1. The receptor comes from a woman in her thirties in good health and CMV-seropositive. Material for sequencing was PBMCs. The DNA of the CDR3 is TGTGCCAGCAGTCCCTACACCTCAACAGGGGGAGCTGGAAACACCATATATTTT. Its translation: CASSPYTSTGGAGNTIYF.